The T cell receptor (beta chain) under discussion was sequenced for a study of Graves' ophthalmopathy and Graves' hyperthyroidism (dated by TCRdb to about 2018). Notes on the research overall: Peripheral blood was collected before any treatment was given, at the time of initial diagnosis. The study used signatures of the TCR beta repertoire to tell Graves' ophthalmopathy apart from Graves' hyperthyroidism and to predict which patients would progress to ophthalmopathy. In total, around 130 blood samples were TCR-sequenced: 40 to 45 ophthalmopathy, some 80 hyperthyroidism and some 17 hyperthyroidism-to-ophthalmopathy patients. To explore V-J signatures distinguishing ophthalmopathy from hyperthyroidism, a discovery set of 100 patients (roughly 42 ophthalmopathy, 55 to 60 stable hyperthyroidism) was enrolled. For independent validation, a separate cohort was made up of 18 hyperthyroidism patients plus 17 patients who later progressed from hyperthyroidism to ophthalmopathy. In roughly 6 hyperthyroidism patients, T-cell repertoires of thyroid tissue and blood were compared. Following sample collection, hyperthyroidism patients were given methimazole at a starting dose of 30 mg daily, and ophthalmopathy patients were given high-dose intravenous methylprednisolone. What the research found in general, with its limitations: Sample size was not predetermined statistically, and investigators were not blinded to group allocation. Most of the expanded thyroid clonotypes with a frequency above 0.001 were also detected in blood, and it was suggested that the thyroid immune response may be reflected by blood repertoires. Ophthalmopathy was separated from stable hyperthyroidism by the 13-signature model with roughly 88% sensitivity and around 81% specificity in cross-validation and with 80%/75% in the test set. In validation, the model predicted ophthalmopathy progression with 70.59% sensitivity and roughly 78% specificity; some twelve predicted patients were CT-confirmed with GO in a median of approximately six months.

Trimming accounts for 4 bases at V and 0 bases at J, while the number of junction bases matched to no gene is 4. Via the germline V gene, CDR1 is MNHEY and CDR2 SVGEGT. The CDR3, cysteine through phenylalanine, is 15 amino acids long. Only CDR3 DNA remains: 45 bases, in frame from the first base. For repertoire sequencing, TCR beta CDR3 regions were amplified from RNA transcripts. The first round was an RT-PCR using HTBI primers with the Qiagen OneStep RT-PCR kit, and this first round was followed by a second-round multiplex PCR, then size selection and purification. Libraries were sequenced paired-end with 100 bp reads on an Illumina HiSeq2000. Turning to the authors' computational methods: SOAPnuke was used to process the reads, throwing out any read that had adapters, had uncalled bases, had a mean Phred below 15, or lacked an exact constant-primer or identifier match. COPE v1.2.5 was used to merge the high-quality paired reads. Each unique nucleotide sequence was defined as a clonotype, and clonotypes were aligned to IMGT TRB V, D and J references with MiTCR v1.1. The analysis was limited to V-J combinations with a frequency above 0.0001, which together covered roughly 99% of the repertoires. For each V-J combination, a TCR clonal expansion and chaos score was defined as F50 clonal expansion divided by the chaos observed in the TCRdist matrix. Features were reduced by Welch's t-statistics and random forest to more than 10 V-J combinations, which fed a naive Bayes classifier. The Morisita-Horn index was used to measure how similar the thyroid and blood repertoires were. The public reads were quality trimmed at Q25 with fastp and then assembled into clones with MiXCR by TCRdb, keeping productive beta chains. All rows with the same CDR3 protein become a single entry with the most common DNA and genes. The V and J calls and clone size are TCRdb's, not the authors'. The sample table shows about 340,000 distinct CDR3 sequences, and 17% are seen once. The ten top clones hold about 12% of the sample.

Ophthalmopathy patients were characterized by moderately to severely active disease, a Clinical Activity Score of at least 3, a NOSPECS grade of at least 4, and a disease duration under 3 months. Patients with other autoimmune diseases, uncontrolled infections, pregnancy or lactation were excluded. Diagnosis relied on clinical symptoms, serum thyroxine, TRAb, thyroid ultrasound and orbital computed tomography. PBMCs were isolated from 7.5 to 10 ml of fresh peripheral blood by Ficoll-Paque density gradient centrifugation. Trizol reagent was used to extract the total RNA, and its quality was then checked on an Agilent 2100 Bioanalyzer. This clonotype was recorded at least ten times. The antigen it binds to is not known. The sample holds no much larger clone one base away, and base qualities are not on file.

The sequence was collected from an adult man with Graves' ophthalmopathy. Sequenced material: peripheral blood. The chain is made from TRBV6-2 or TRBV6-3 and TRBJ1-1, and 8 bases in between align with TRBD1. The CDR3 region: CASSSRDRLNTEAFF. At the DNA level, the sequence is TGTGCCAGCAGTTCGAGGGACAGGTTGAACACTGAAGCTTTCTTT.